Listed here are 30 T cell receptor beta chains from one sample, sequenced in a study of blood T cell repertoires in COVID-19. Measured with immunoSEQ multiplex PCR; TCRdb has only the in-frame clones, and not every one. This sample carries roughly 150,000 clones, 84% of them seen once, and the ten largest clones take approximately 1.6%. Sequencing was done on a sample of PBMCs or T cells enriched from blood (not recorded which). These receptors originate from a woman aged 18-35 years who had been exposed to COVID-19.

The J gene is TRBJ2-1, the V gene TRBV28, with a possible D match to TRBD2 (5 bases). Germline V gene lookup returns CDR1 MDHEN and CDR2 SYDVKM. V was shortened by 3 bases and J by 10 bases, with 25 bases between the two germline ends. The CDR3 spans 17 residues. The CDR3, as DNA: TGTGCCAGCAGTTTCCACCCAGTGTCACTAGATCAACGCGAGCAGTTCTTC. Encoded protein: CASSFHPVSLDQREQFF.

This clone has more than one count but fewer than ten. The chain joins TRBV7-9 to TRBJ2-7; maybe TRBD1 (5 bases). The ends were cut back, 1 base at V and 2 bases at J, with 15 bases in the middle. This CDR3 has 16 amino acids. The germline CDR1 and CDR2 sequences are SEHNR and FQNEAQ (reference sequence). The DNA for the CDR3 is TGTGCCAGCAGCTTAGGACAGCCACCCAGCCCCTACGAGCAGTACTTC. Translating gives CASSLGQPPSPYEQYF.

V gene TRBV21-1 combines with J gene TRBJ2-1; whether TRBD2, the table's D call, matches the DNA was not checked. TRBV21-1 is deemed a pseudogene. This CDR3 contains 19 residues. DNA of the CDR3: TGTGCCAGCAGCAAAGACGGAGGAGGGTCCGTGGTGCTATGCAATGAGCAGTTCTTC. It codes for CASSKDGGGSVVLCNEQFF.

The V and J genes are TRBV5-1 and TRBJ2-2; TRBD1 matches 8 bases. V gave up 0 bases and J gave up 4 bases; unmatched junction bases: 17. The CDR3 loop spans 20 amino acids. Looked up from germline, CDR1 is SGHRS and CDR2 is YFSETQ. The CDR3 spells CASSLGGWGTGARGTGELFF. The CDR3 nucleotides are TGCGCCAGCAGCTTGGGAGGGTGGGGGACAGGAGCGCGAGGCACCGGGGAGCTGTTTTTT.

This chain joins TRBV28 and TRBJ2-7; a weak D match, TRBD2 (6 bases). Trimming removed 3 bases at V and 5 bases at J, with 23 bases between. The germline V gene has CDR1 MDHEN and CDR2 SYDVKM. CDR3 length: 17 amino acids. The CDR3 spells CASSLSSVTRNSNEQYF. For the CDR3, the DNA is TGTGCCAGCAGTTTGAGTTCGGTGACTAGAAATTCCAACGAGCAGTACTTC.

The gene calls are TRBV30 and TRBJ1-2, with 12 bases identical to TRBD1. This CDR3 has 15 residues. Germline V gene data show CDR1 as GTSNPN and CDR2 as SVGIG (reference sequence). Trimming removed 4 bases from V and 5 bases from J; junction bases left unmatched: 8. The CDR3 loop is CAWNLRGQGAYGYTF. CDR3 nucleotide sequence: TGTGCCTGGAACTTACGGGGACAGGGGGCTTATGGCTACACCTTC.

There are a few counts of this clone. The J gene is TRBJ2-3, the V gene TRBV30; TRBD1 aligns across 9 bases. This CDR3 is built from 16 residues. In germline, CDR1 is GTSNPN, CDR2 SVGIG (reference sequence). V was pared by 1 base and J by 1 base, with 6 bases of the junction left unmatched. CDR3 residues: CAWSGKQGAGTDTQYF. Here the CDR3 DNA reads TGTGCCTGGAGTGGAAAACAGGGGGCGGGCACAGATACGCAGTATTTT.

This clone has a handful of counts. This sequence joins TRBV6-1 and TRBJ2-1, with 9 bases matching TRBD2. From germline, CDR1 is MNHNS and CDR2 SASEGT. The CDR3 extends over 17 amino acids. Unmatched junction bases numbered 9, after V lost 1 base and J lost 5 bases. In nucleotides, the CDR3 is TGTGCCAGCAGTGAAGAGACTAGCGGAGCACAAAACAATGAGCAGTTCTTC. Protein product: CASSEETSGAQNNEQFF.

The gene calls are TRBV6-5 and TRBJ2-7; no reliable D call. The germline V gene has CDR1 MNHEY and CDR2 SVGAGI. This CDR3 has 14 amino acids. V dropped 2 bases and J dropped 2 bases, with 10 bases sitting between them. The CDR3 region has the DNA TGTGCCAGCAGTTACACTTTCTCCCCCTACGAGCAGTACTTC. As protein: CASSYTFSPYEQYF.

This rearrangement joins TRBV5-1 to TRBJ2-7; 16 bases match TRBD2. Trimming at V came to 0 bases and at J to 5 bases, leaving 5 bases not matched to a gene. Germline V CDR1 and CDR2: SGHRS, YFSETQ. The length of the CDR3 is 17 residues. CDR3 in amino acids: CASSLAGLAGGPDEQYF. In nucleotides, the CDR3 is TGCGCCAGCAGCTTGGCGGGACTAGCGGGAGGGCCAGACGAGCAGTACTTC.

The chain employs TRBV10-2 and TRBJ2-7, with 8 bases fitting TRBD2. Germline CDR1 reads WSHSY; CDR2 reads SAAADI. The CDR3 has 15 amino acids. V dropped 6 bases and J dropped 2; count of bases not matched to a gene: 9. The CDR3 DNA is TGCGCCAGCAGGGCGGGGGGCGTGGAAACCTACGAGCAGTACTTC. Translation: CASRAGGVETYEQYF.

This clone has more than one count but fewer than ten. The V gene is TRBV30, the J gene TRBJ1-6; D gene ambiguous. CDR3 length equals 18 residues. The V gene lost 0 bases and the J gene lost 0 bases, with 15 bases spanning the gap. Germline CDR1 reads GTSNPN; CDR2 reads SVGIG (reference sequence). CDR3 in DNA: TGTGCCTGGAGTGTACGGGTCATGTCTAGCTCCTATAATTCACCCCTCCACTTT. It is translated as CAWSVRVMSSSYNSPLHF.

This clone was counted once. The CDR3 region has the DNA TGCGCCAGCAGCTTACTTCTAGGACAGCCCCAGCATTTT. Translated, it gives CASSLLLGQPQHF. The gene calls are TRBV5-1 and TRBJ1-5; no clear D gene. Trimming cost V 2 bases and J 7 bases, with 10 bases left between them. The CDR3 runs to 13 residues. Germline V gives CDR1 SGHRS, CDR2 YFSETQ.

The sample holds one count of this clone. The chain couples TRBV5-6 to TRBJ1-1, with 9 bases that match TRBD1. Germline V CDR1 and CDR2: SGHDT, YYEEEE. The CDR3 extends over 12 amino acids. V dropped 2 bases and J dropped 11; count of bases not matched to a gene: 4. CDR3 sequence (DNA): TGTGCCAGCAGCTTAACAGGGGGCAATGCTTTCTTT. Translation: CASSLTGGNAFF.

This chain links TRBV30 with TRBJ1-5; tentative D call: TRBD1 (6 bases). V dropped 3 bases and J dropped 5 bases, with 11 bases sitting between them. Per germline, CDR1 GTSNPN and CDR2 SVGIG (reference sequence). The CDR3 covers 13 residues. The CDR3 DNA sequence: TGTGCCTGGAGCCACAGGGATTATCAGCCCCAGCATTTT. Translation: CAWSHRDYQPQHF.

The chain employs TRBV4-3 and TRBJ1-2; 10 bases match TRBD1. This CDR3 contains 15 residues. CDR1 LGHNA and CDR2 YSLEER come from the germline V gene. V lost 3 bases and J lost 8; bases outside the gene matches: 9. CDR3 sequence reads: CASSQKDRGPEGYTF. CDR3 coding DNA: TGCGCCAGCAGCCAGAAAGACAGGGGGCCGGAAGGCTACACCTTC.

The sample holds a few counts of this clone. The chain employs TRBV12-5 and TRBJ1-5, with TRBD1 identical over 8 bases. With 1 base clipped from V and 1 base from J, the junction kept 15 bases outside the gene matches. The CDR3 loop spans 20 amino acids. The V gene's germline CDR1 is LGHNT and CDR2 FRNRAP. The CDR3 reads CASGLDSGTGCRGSNQPQHF. The CDR3 DNA reads as TGTGCTAGTGGTTTGGACTCTGGGACAGGTTGTAGGGGAAGCAATCAGCCCCAGCATTTT. Looking up the rest from reference TRBV12-5 and TRBJ1-5 gives the full variable domain: DARVTQTPRHKVTEMGQEVTMRCQPILGHNTVFWYRQTMMQGLELLAYFRNRAPLDDSGMPKDRFSAEMPDATLATLKIQPSEPRDSAVYFCASGLDSGTGCRGSNQPQHFGDGTRLSIL.

This chain joins TRBV11-3 and TRBJ1-1; maybe TRBD1 (5 bases). This CDR3 contains 13 residues. Germline V gene data show CDR1 as SGHNT and CDR2 as YENEEA. Trimming pared 4 bases from V and 8 bases from J, leaving 14 bases between. CDR3: CASSSDRRSEAFF. CDR3 sequence (DNA): TGTGCCAGCAGCTCCGACAGAAGGTCCGAAGCTTTCTTT.

This clone came up once. This chain connects TRBV5-1 to TRBJ2-4; tentatively, D is TRBD2 (6 bases). Trimming stripped 0 bases from V and 11 bases from J, with 24 bases between. Germline V lookup: CDR1 SGHRS, CDR2 YFSETQ. The CDR3 length is 17 residues. The CDR3 loop reads CASSLGDSGGTWALQYF. As DNA, the CDR3 is TGCGCCAGCAGCTTGGGGGATTCCGGCGGGACCTGGGCCCTTCAGTACTTC.

The chain employs TRBV12-5 and TRBJ1-2, with 9 bases matching TRBD1. Germline CDR1 reads LGHNT; CDR2 reads FRNRAP. The CDR3 totals 15 residues. V was pared by 4 bases and J by 4 bases, with 7 bases of the junction left unmatched. In DNA, the CDR3 is TGTGCTAGTGGTTCGGACAGGGGCTTTACCTATGGCTACACCTTC. Its protein is CASGSDRGFTYGYTF.

The rearrangement uses TRBV21-1 and TRBJ2-3; the D call in the table, TRBD2, was not verified against the DNA. TRBV21-1 is given as a pseudogene. This CDR3 region has 20 residues. This CDR3 is CASSKEKTNEGRAGTDTQYF. The CDR3 region has the DNA TGTGCCAGCAGCAAAGAAAAGACCAATGAAGGGAGGGCCGGAACAGATACGCAGTATTTT.

The V call is TRBV28, the J call TRBJ1-5; D is perhaps TRBD1 (5 bases). Germline CDR1 reads MDHEN; CDR2 reads SYDVKM. Trimming shortened V by 6 bases and J by 0 bases, and 9 bases separated the two germline ends. CDR3 length: 14 amino acids. CDR3 coding DNA: TGTGCCAGCAGCAGACAGTATAGCAATCAGCCCCAGCATTTT. It is translated as CASSRQYSNQPQHF.

The rearrangement joins TRBV7-3 to TRBJ1-1, with D possibly being TRBD1 (5 bases). CDR3 length: 13 amino acids. Germline V gives CDR1 SGHTA, CDR2 FQGTGA. V was shortened by 5 bases and J by 4 bases, with 11 bases between the two germline ends. The CDR3 sequence: CASSPQGSTEAFF. The CDR3 DNA is TGTGCCAGCAGCCCCCAGGGATCCACTGAAGCTTTCTTT.

This rearrangement joins TRBV3-1 (or the pseudogene TRBV3-2) to TRBJ1-5; D ambiguous. Trimming took 4 bases from V and 9 from J, leaving 10 bases between them. CDR3 size: 12 residues. CDR1 and CDR2 from the germline V gene are LGHDT and YNNKEL (reference sequence). CDR3 bases: TGTGCCAGCAGCCTGGGCATTGGGCCCCAGCATTTT. Protein: CASSLGIGPQHF.

For the CDR3, the DNA is TGTGCCAGCAGTTCAGGCACCCTCATGAACACTGAAGCTTTCTTT. This encodes CASSSGTLMNTEAFF. This sequence joins TRBV2 and TRBJ1-1, with D unresolved. There are 15 residues in the CDR3. Germline CDR1 SNHLY, CDR2 FYNNEI. Trimming took 5 bases from V and 0 from J, leaving 13 bases between them. The entire variable domain, with the rest obtained from reference TRBV2 and TRBJ1-1, is as follows: EPEVTQTPSHQVTQMGQEVILRCVPISNHLYFYWYRQILGQKVEFLVSFYNNEISEKSEIFDDQFSVERPDGSNFTLKIRSTKLEDSAMYFCASSSGTLMNTEAFFGQGTRLTVV.

The chain recombines TRBV25-1 with TRBJ2-2; no firm D call. Trimming cost V 6 bases and J 7 bases, with 3 bases left between them. The germline V gene encodes CDR1 MGHDK and CDR2 SYGVNS. CDR3 length equals 10 residues. CDR3 in DNA: TGTGCCAGCAGCAACGGGGAGCTGTTTTTT. This encodes CASSNGELFF.

This chain uses TRBV12-5 with TRBJ1-1, with 9 bases identical to TRBD1. The CDR3 covers 12 residues. V shed 5 bases, J shed 9 bases, and the junction held 4 bases outside the gene matches. The germline gives CDR1 LGHNT, CDR2 FRNRAP. DNA of the CDR3: TGTGCTAGTGGTACGGGACAGGGACAAGCTTTCTTT. Translated: CASGTGQGQAFF.

The chain combines TRBV10-2 with TRBJ2-1; the match to TRBD2 covers 10 bases. The CDR3 runs to 22 residues. The V gene end was trimmed by 2 bases and the J gene end by 2 bases; junction bases not matched to a gene: 21. The germline V gene has CDR1 WSHSY and CDR2 SAAADI. The CDR3 sequence is CASSEAKNPGTSGTRPYNEQFF. CDR3 sequence (DNA): TGCGCCAGCAGTGAGGCGAAAAACCCCGGCACTAGCGGGACCCGTCCCTACAATGAGCAGTTCTTC.

A single count supports this clone. CDR3 coding DNA: TGCGCCAGCAGCGTACAGGATCTGAGCACTGAAGCTTTCTTT. It specifies CASSVQDLSTEAFF. The chain carries TRBV5-1 and TRBJ1-1; a weak D match, TRBD1 (5 bases). The CDR3 consists of 14 residues. V was clipped by 4 bases and J by 4 bases, with 14 bases between them. Germline CDR1 is SGHRS and CDR2 is YFSETQ. The full variable domain, with the rest looked up from reference TRBV5-1 and TRBJ1-1, is KAGVTQTPRYLIKTRGQQVTLSCSPISGHRSVSWYQQTPGQGLQFLFEYFSETQRNKGNFPGRFSGRQFSNSRSEMNVSTLELGDSALYLCASSVQDLSTEAFFGQGTRLTVV.

As DNA, the CDR3 is TGTGCCAGCAGCCAAGCACTAGCGGGAGCCGGGGATACGCAGTATTTT. It yields the protein CASSQALAGAGDTQYF. This rearrangement joins TRBV3-1 (or the pseudogene TRBV3-2) to TRBJ2-3; 11 bases line up with TRBD2. CDR3 size: 16 residues. The germline V gene encodes CDR1 LGHDT and CDR2 YNNKEL (reference sequence). J was trimmed by 6 bases and V by 1 base; bases with no gene match: 6.